This TCR beta chain was found in a study of T cell responses to AZD1222 COVID-19 vaccine. Findings and caveats of the study: Across spike, vaccine-associated CD4 TCRs were found, dominant at 160-218 and 743-854. Reportedly, nearly half the spike-specific TCRs target unmutated variant regions. The donors showed a predominance of white British ancestry and of females, with possible underestimation of clonal diversity.

This CDR3 spans 14 amino acids. V was pared by 5 bases and J by 4 bases, with 13 bases between. Germline V gives CDR1 SGHTA, CDR2 FQGNSA. On this clone: What it recognizes is unknown.

TCRdb keeps only in-frame clones here, not all; method: immunoSEQ multiplex PCR. In the table there are about 53,000 clones, 65% to 85% of which are singletons. The sequence came from an adult in good health. Sequenced material: peripheral blood, taken on day 0 of AZD1222 vaccination. V is TRBV7-2 and J is TRBJ2-3; possible D gene TRBD1, 6 bases. This chain's CDR3 is CASSPNRDPDTQYF. The CDR3 region has the DNA TGTGCCAGCAGCCCCAACAGGGACCCAGATACGCAGTATTTT. The variable domain in full, completed from reference TRBV7-2 and TRBJ2-3, reads GAGVSQSPSNKVTEKGKDVELRCDPISGHTALYWYRQSLGQGLEFLIYFQGNSAPDKSGLPSDRFSAERTGGSVSTLTIQRTQQEDSAVYLCASSPNRDPDTQYFGPGTRLTVL.